This T cell receptor (beta chain) was obtained from a study of T cells in localized non-small cell lung cancer. Study results and limitations: Uninvolved adjacent lung showed peak T cell clonality, exceeding tumor. Out of the top 100 tumor clones, a median roughly 50 were seen in adjacent lung. Heterogeneity remains possible because sequencing was limited to only one tumor region.

The CDR3 is 13 amino acids. The ends lost 4 bases at V and 7 bases at J; junction bases unmatched: 6. CDR1 is MNHEY, CDR2 SVGAGI, per germline. TCRdb keeps only in-frame clones here, not all; method: immunoSEQ multiplex PCR. The repertoire has tens of thousands of clones, around 88% of them found once; the top ten carry less than 9.5%. Concerning this clone: Its antigen is undetermined.

The specimen comprised peripheral blood, sampled before any cancer treatment. The receptor was isolated from a woman aged 35-75 years with stage I lung adenocarcinoma. The gene calls are TRBV6-5 and TRBJ2-7; 8 nucleotides align to TRBD1. The CDR3 bases are TGTGCCAGCAGTTCCGACAGGGGCGGTGAGCAGTACTTC. Residues: CASSSDRGGEQYF.